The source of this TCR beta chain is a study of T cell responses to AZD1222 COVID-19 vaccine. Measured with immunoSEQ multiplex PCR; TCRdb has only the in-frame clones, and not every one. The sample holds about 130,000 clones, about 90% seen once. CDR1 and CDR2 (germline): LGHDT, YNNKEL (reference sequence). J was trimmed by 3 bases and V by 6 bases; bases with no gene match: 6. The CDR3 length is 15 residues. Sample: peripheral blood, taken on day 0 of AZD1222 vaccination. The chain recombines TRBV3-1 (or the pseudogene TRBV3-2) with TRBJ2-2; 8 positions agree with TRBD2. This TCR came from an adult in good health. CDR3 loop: CASRQSGSYTGELFF. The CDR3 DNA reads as TGTGCCAGCAGACAAAGCGGGAGTTACACCGGGGAGCTGTTTTTT.